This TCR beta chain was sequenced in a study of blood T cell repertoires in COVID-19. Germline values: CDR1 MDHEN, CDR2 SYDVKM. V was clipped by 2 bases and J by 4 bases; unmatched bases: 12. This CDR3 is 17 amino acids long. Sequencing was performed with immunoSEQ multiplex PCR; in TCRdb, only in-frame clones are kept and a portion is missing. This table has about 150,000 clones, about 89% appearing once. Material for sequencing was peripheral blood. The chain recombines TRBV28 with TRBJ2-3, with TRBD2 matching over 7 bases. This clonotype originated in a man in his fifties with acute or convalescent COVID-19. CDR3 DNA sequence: TGTGCCAGCAGTTTAAGTGGCGGGGGTGTGTTTGCAGATACGCAGTATTTT. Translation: CASSLSGGGVFADTQYF.